Presented here are 27 T cell receptor beta chains from one specimen sequenced in a study of CD8 T cells in ankylosing spondylitis. Study-level results: Fewer than ten highly homologous variants made up a TCR beta motif that seemed to typify ankylosing spondylitis blood.

No antigen is known for these receptors. TCRdb used MiXCR to reprocess the 5' RACE reads, holding one entry per CDR3 protein. The data hold fewer than 500,000 distinct CDR3 sequences, with roughly 25% observed a single time. Sequencing was performed on blood, either unsorted or a sorted T cell fraction (not recorded which). The receptors come from a male donor with ankylosing spondylitis.

The chain links TRBV5-1 to TRBJ2-1, with 8 bases lining up with TRBD2. The CDR3 has 17 residues. From germline, CDR1 is SGHRS and CDR2 YFSETQ. J was trimmed by 8 bases and V by 3 bases; bases with no gene match: 16. CDR3 sequence: CASSSINSGSRGDEQFF. The CDR3 bases are TGCGCCAGCAGCTCCATAAACAGCGGGAGCCGGGGGGATGAGCAGTTCTTC.

This chain links TRBV12-3 or TRBV12-4 with TRBJ2-5, with a tentative D call TRBD2 (5 bases). V gave up 6 bases and J gave up 2 bases, with 10 bases separating them. This CDR3 has 13 residues. CDR3 residues: CASRRAAQETQYF. The DNA for the CDR3 is TGTGCCAGCAGGCGAGCGGCTCAAGAGACCCAGTACTTC.

This clonotype appeared a few times. This chain joins TRBV24-1 and TRBJ2-7, with a weak D call TRBD2 (6 bases). V lost 0 bases to trimming and J lost 2 bases, with 13 bases between them. This CDR3 comprises 16 residues. Germline V gene data show CDR1 as KGHDR and CDR2 as SFDVKD. The CDR3 nucleotides are TGTGCCACCAGTGATTTGAGAATAGCGGTTACCTACGAGCAGTACGTC. Translated, it gives CATSDLRIAVTYEQYV.

For the CDR3, the DNA is TGTGCCAGCACCGGGACAGGGGAGGGTGAGCAGTTCTTC. Its translation is CASTGTGEGEQFF. This chain connects TRBV12-3 or TRBV12-4 to TRBJ2-1; 10 bases are a match to TRBD1. V lost 7 bases, J lost 9 bases, and 6 bases stayed unmatched. The CDR3 loop spans 13 amino acids.

This clonotype has more than one count but fewer than ten. The V and J genes are TRBV5-1 and TRBJ1-1, with 10 bases aligning to TRBD1. This CDR3 has 17 residues. Germline-derived CDR1 and CDR2 are SGHRS and YFSETQ. The ends lost 2 bases at V and 1 base at J; junction bases unmatched: 8. The DNA for the CDR3 is TGCGCCAGCAGCTTACCGGGACAGGGGAAGAGGAACACTGAAGCTTTCTTT. Its translation is CASSLPGQGKRNTEAFF.

V gene TRBV14 combines with J gene TRBJ2-7; D not resolved. CDR1 SGHDN and CDR2 FVKESK come from the germline V gene. The CDR3 is 13 residues long. The V end was cut by 2 bases, the J end by 1 base, with 6 bases between. CDR3 sequence: CASSQTVSYEQYF. CDR3 bases: TGTGCCAGCAGCCAAACAGTTTCCTACGAGCAGTACTTC.

This clonotype was picked up a small number of times. The chain uses TRBV11-2 and TRBJ2-2, with 8 bases lining up with TRBD2. This CDR3 contains 17 residues. Trimming took 0 bases from V and 4 from J; bases not matched to a gene: 7. Germline V gives CDR1 SGHAT, CDR2 FQNNGV. The CDR3 DNA reads TGTGCCAGCAGCTTAGATAAGGGGACTAGGCGCACCGGGGAGCTGTTTTTT. This gives the protein CASSLDKGTRRTGELFF.

The chain couples TRBV7-8 to TRBJ2-4; D is uncertain. CDR1 is SGHVS and CDR2 is FQNEAQ in the germline V gene. V was shortened by 5 bases and J by 2 bases, with 13 bases between the two germline ends. The CDR3 sequence is 15 residues long. Here the CDR3 reads CASSRSPGTKNIQYF. The CDR3, as DNA: TGTGCCAGCAGCCGGTCCCCCGGAACCAAAAACATTCAGTACTTC.

This clonotype was found a few times. V is TRBV7-7 and J is TRBJ2-3, with D possibly TRBD2 on 6 matching bases. This CDR3 spans 14 amino acids. Germline V gene data show CDR1 as SSHAT and CDR2 as FNYEAQ (reference sequence). V was shortened by 2 bases and J by 6 bases, with 12 bases between the two germline ends. The CDR3 DNA reads TGTGCCAGCAGCTTAATGATCGGGAGTGATACGCAGTATTTT. This sequence encodes CASSLMIGSDTQYF.

This clonotype showed up just a few times. V and J are TRBV5-1 and TRBJ1-6; possibly TRBD1 for D (6 bases). V lost 3 bases and J 9 bases, leaving 7 bases between the germline ends. This CDR3 comprises 12 residues. In germline, CDR1 is SGHRS, CDR2 YFSETQ. The CDR3 loop reads CASSSDSSPLHF. The CDR3, as DNA: TGCGCCAGCAGCTCGGACAGTTCACCCCTCCACTTT.

The genes are TRBV7-9 and TRBJ2-3, with 13 nucleotides matching TRBD2. The CDR3 contains 15 residues. Germline assignment: CDR1 SEHNR and CDR2 FQNEAQ (reference sequence). With V trimmed by 5 bases and J by 6 bases, 5 bases remained unmatched. The CDR3 DNA sequence: TGTGCCAGCAGCCGGACTAGCGGGAGTCCCGATACGCAGTATTTT. Translating gives CASSRTSGSPDTQYF.

The rearrangement uses TRBV5-1 and TRBJ1-1; TRBD1 agrees at 7 bases. From germline, CDR1 is SGHRS and CDR2 YFSETQ. This CDR3 contains 15 residues. Unmatched junction bases numbered 12, after V lost 4 bases and J lost 6 bases. The CDR3 loop is CASSLNQGEGAEAFF. CDR3 sequence (DNA): TGCGCCAGCAGCCTAAATCAGGGGGAAGGCGCTGAAGCTTTCTTT.

The genes are TRBV12-3 or TRBV12-4 and TRBJ2-1; D is unclear. The CDR3 extends over 13 amino acids. V lost 8 bases, J lost 6 bases, and 14 bases lay in between. CDR3 DNA: TGTGCCAGCCTCACCGGTGGTTTCAATGAGCAGTTCTTC. Amino acids: CASLTGGFNEQFF.

The rearrangement links TRBV7-2 to TRBJ1-1; no firm D call. V lost 1 base, J lost 0 bases, and 12 bases lay in between. This CDR3 is 16 amino acids long. The germline V gene encodes CDR1 SGHTA and CDR2 FQGNSA. In DNA form, the CDR3 reads TGTGCCAGCAGCTTAGGGGCAGGCCGCATGAACACTGAAGCTTTCTTT. Protein: CASSLGAGRMNTEAFF. Complete variable domain (other parts from reference TRBV7-2 and TRBJ1-1): GAGVSQSPSNKVTEKGKDVELRCDPISGHTALYWYRQSLGQGLEFLIYFQGNSAPDKSGLPSDRFSAERTGGSVSTLTIQRTQQEDSAVYLCASSLGAGRMNTEAFFGQGTRLTVV.

The rearrangement joins TRBV20-1 to TRBJ1-2; D gene unclear. Trimming left V 5 bases short and J 4 bases short, with 20 bases between. Germline V gives CDR1 DFQATT, CDR2 SNEGSKA (reference sequence). This CDR3 region has 15 residues. In nucleotides, the CDR3 is TGCAGTGCTCCCATACGCCAAACCGGGAGCTATGGCTACACCTTC. Translated: CSAPIRQTGSYGYTF.

This chain joins TRBV19 and TRBJ1-6; TRBD1 aligns across 8 bases. The CDR3 loop spans 16 amino acids. Germline V gives CDR1 LNHDA, CDR2 SQIVND (reference sequence). Trimming removed 5 bases from V and 5 bases from J; junction bases left unmatched: 8. CDR3 region: CASSFRQGNNNSPLHF. The CDR3 DNA reads as TGTGCCAGTAGTTTCCGACAGGGGAACAATAATTCACCCCTCCACTTT. The variable domain in full, with the rest retrieved from reference TRBV19 and TRBJ1-6, is DGGITQSPKYLFRKEGQNVTLSCEQNLNHDAMYWYRQDPGQGLRLIYYSQIVNDFQKGDIAEGYSVSREKKESFPLTVTSAQKNPTAFYLCASSFRQGNNNSPLHFGNGTRLTVT.

This CDR3 reads CASSQDAGSAGELFF. CDR3 sequence (DNA): TGTGCCAGCAGCCAAGATGCGGGATCGGCCGGGGAGCTGTTTTTT. The rearrangement uses TRBV3-1 and TRBJ2-2, with D perhaps TRBD2 (6 bases). V was cut by 0 bases and J by 6 bases, with 11 bases left in between. This CDR3 has 15 amino acids. The germline V gene has CDR1 LGHDT and CDR2 YNNKEL (reference sequence).

Written as DNA, the CDR3 is TGTGCCAGCAGCTTAAGTCGGTTCACTAGCGGGAGCACAGATACGCAGTATTTT. Its protein product is CASSLSRFTSGSTDTQYF. V usage is TRBV11-1 and J usage is TRBJ2-3; 9 bases are shared with TRBD2. The V segment lost 2 bases and the J segment 0 bases; nucleotides outside the gene matches: 9. The CDR3 totals 18 residues. Germline V gene data show CDR1 as SGHAT and CDR2 as FQDESV (reference sequence). Using reference TRBV11-1 and TRBJ2-3 for the parts outside the CDR3, the full variable domain is EAEVAQSPRYKITEKSQAVAFWCDPISGHATLYWYRQILGQGPELLVQFQDESVVDDSQLPKDRFSAERLKGVDSTLKIQPAELGDSAMYLCASSLSRFTSGSTDTQYFGPGTRLTVL.

Many counts were recorded for this clonotype. The chain joins TRBV12-3 or TRBV12-4 to TRBJ2-1, with 15 bases fitting TRBD2. The CDR3 spans 15 residues. Trimming cost V 6 bases and J 8 bases; bases outside gene matches: 5. The CDR3 spells CASRPGLAGGDEQFF. The CDR3 DNA is TGTGCCAGCAGACCGGGACTAGCGGGAGGCGATGAGCAGTTCTTC.

This chain links TRBV11-2 with TRBJ2-7; 12 bases are a match to TRBD1. Germline V gene sequence: CDR1 SGHAT, CDR2 FQNNGV. This CDR3 region has 15 residues. Trimming cost V 4 bases and J 6 bases; bases outside gene matches: 7. DNA for the CDR3: TGTGCCAGCAGCTCCCTTAGGGACAGGGGGCGCGAGCAGTACTTC. It codes for CASSSLRDRGREQYF.

This clonotype was detected ten times or more. This rearrangement joins TRBV12-3 or TRBV12-4 to TRBJ2-5; possibly TRBD2 for D (7 bases). The CDR3 runs 14 residues. V shed 6 bases and J shed 5 bases, with 16 bases lying between them. The CDR3 reads CASSYAGAGETQYF. For the CDR3, the DNA is TGTGCCAGCAGCTACGCGGGGGCAGGGGAGACCCAGTACTTC.

The chain has TRBV13 and TRBJ2-1; 11 bases line up with TRBD2. CDR1 is PRHDT, CDR2 FYEKMQ, per germline (reference sequence). The CDR3 consists of 16 residues. Trimming cost V 5 bases and J 4 bases; bases outside gene matches: 7. CDR3 protein: CASSQPTSGSYNEQFF. As DNA, the CDR3 is TGTGCCAGCAGCCAGCCTACTAGCGGGAGTTACAATGAGCAGTTCTTC. Full variable domain (rest looked up from reference TRBV13 and TRBJ2-1): AAGVIQSPRHLIKEKRETATLKCYPIPRHDTVYWYQQGPGQDPQFLISFYEKMQSDKGSIPDRFSAQQFSDYHSELNMSSLELGDSALYFCASSQPTSGSYNEQFFGPGTRLTVL.

This clonotype was observed many times. This sequence joins TRBV12-5 and TRBJ2-1; TRBD2 is a possible D gene (6 bases). The CDR3 length is 16 residues. Trimming removed 3 bases from V and 2 bases from J, with 14 bases in between. From germline, CDR1 is LGHNT and CDR2 FRNRAP. The CDR3 region has the DNA TGTGCTAGTGGTTTAGGTACGCTAGCGACCTACAATGAGCAGTTCTTC. Amino acids: CASGLGTLATYNEQFF.

This clonotype was seen a handful of times. The chain recombines TRBV7-9 with TRBJ1-2; D gene unclear. The CDR3 sequence is 13 residues long. The V gene's germline CDR1 is SEHNR and CDR2 FQNEAQ (reference sequence). V gave up 3 bases and J gave up 8 bases, with 13 bases separating them. This chain's CDR3 is CASSFLTSRGYTF. The DNA of the CDR3 is TGTGCCAGCAGCTTCCTCACCTCGCGGGGCTACACCTTC.

The chain couples TRBV29-1 to TRBJ2-5, with a tentative D call TRBD1 (6 bases). This CDR3 has 15 amino acids. Trimming shortened V by 7 bases and J by 1 base, and 19 bases separated the two germline ends. Germline V gives CDR1 SQVTM, CDR2 ANQGSEA. CDR3 residues: CSDPTRQVVQETQYF. CDR3 nucleotides: TGCAGCGATCCAACCCGACAGGTAGTCCAAGAGACCCAGTACTTC.

This clonotype appeared a few times. The chain combines TRBV7-8 with TRBJ2-1; D is perhaps TRBD2 (6 bases). This CDR3 has 13 residues. Germline CDR1 reads SGHVS; CDR2 reads FQNEAQ. V lost 6 bases, J lost 5 bases, and 11 bases lay in between. Written as DNA, the CDR3 is TGTGCCAGCAGTGGGCGGGGTCACAATGAGCAGTTCTTC. It translates to CASSGRGHNEQFF. Full variable domain (missing parts from reference TRBV7-8 and TRBJ2-1): GAGVSQSPRYKVAKRGQDVALRCDPISGHVSLFWYQQALGQGPEFLTYFQNEAQLDKSGLPSDRFFAERPEGSVSTLKIQRTQQEDSAVYLCASSGRGHNEQFFGPGTRLTVL.

This clonotype has more than one count but fewer than ten. V and J are TRBV3-1 and TRBJ2-1, with a possible D match to TRBD2 (6 bases). The V gene's germline CDR1 is LGHDT and CDR2 YNNKEL (reference sequence). Trimming shortened V by 3 bases and J by 6 bases, and 12 bases separated the two germline ends. The CDR3 is 14 amino acids. The CDR3 coding sequence is TGTGCCAGCAGCCAGGTCAGCGGGTCCAATGAGCAGTTCTTC. Protein product: CASSQVSGSNEQFF.